This TCR beta chain derives from a study of shared clonotypes between healthy human individuals. At the level of the study: For every donor, three CD4 naive, three CD4 memory, two CD8 naive and one CD8 memory plates were used. Study results and caveats: A reduction in generation probabilities was seen for non-shared clonotypes relative to those shared by all four donors.

Researchers partitioned CD4+ cells into CD45RA+ naive and CD45RA-negative memory subsets. This CDR3 comprises 16 residues. Trimming took off 2 bases at V and 2 bases at J, with 15 bases between the two ends. Germline V lookup: CDR1 SGHTA, CDR2 FQGNSA. With respect to this clone: Its target is not known.

Here immunoSEQ multiplex PCR was the method, and the copy in TCRdb shows in-frame clones only, minus some. The data hold about 2.4 million clones, with approximately 90% observed a single time. Sequencing was carried out using naive CD4+ T cells sorted from blood. Sample subset: CD45RA+ positively selected. The chain couples TRBV7-2 to TRBJ1-1; D is possibly TRBD1 (6 bases). This clonotype originated in a young man in good health. For the CDR3, the DNA is TGTGCCAGCAGCTTAACGGCAGGGGCCGAAAACACTGAAGCTTTCTTT. Translating gives CASSLTAGAENTEAFF.